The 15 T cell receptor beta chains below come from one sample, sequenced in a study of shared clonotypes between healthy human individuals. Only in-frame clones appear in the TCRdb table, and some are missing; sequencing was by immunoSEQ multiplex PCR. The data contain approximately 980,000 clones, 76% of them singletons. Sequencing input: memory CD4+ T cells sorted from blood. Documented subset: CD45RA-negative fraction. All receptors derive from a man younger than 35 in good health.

In DNA form, the CDR3 reads TGTGCCATCAGTACAGGGTGGGCTGGGGAGCAGTACTTC. This translates into CAISTGWAGEQYF. This sequence joins TRBV10-3 and TRBJ2-7, with D possibly TRBD1 on 6 matching bases. The length of the CDR3 is 13 residues. The germline V and J ends were trimmed by 5 bases and 7 bases, with 15 bases remaining between them. Germline CDR1 is ENHRY and CDR2 is SYGVKD.

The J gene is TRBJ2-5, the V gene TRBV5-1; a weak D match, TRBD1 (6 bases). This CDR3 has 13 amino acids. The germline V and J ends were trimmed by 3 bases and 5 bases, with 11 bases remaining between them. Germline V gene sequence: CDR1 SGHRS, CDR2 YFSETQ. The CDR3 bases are TGCGCCAGCAGCTCCGGACAGTCGGAGACCCAGTACTTC. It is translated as CASSSGQSETQYF.

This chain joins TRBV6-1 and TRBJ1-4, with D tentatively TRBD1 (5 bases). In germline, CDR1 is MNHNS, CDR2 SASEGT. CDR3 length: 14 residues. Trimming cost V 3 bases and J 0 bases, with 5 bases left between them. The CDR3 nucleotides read TGTGCCAGCAGTGAGGGACCAACTAATGAAAAACTGTTTTTT. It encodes CASSEGPTNEKLFF.

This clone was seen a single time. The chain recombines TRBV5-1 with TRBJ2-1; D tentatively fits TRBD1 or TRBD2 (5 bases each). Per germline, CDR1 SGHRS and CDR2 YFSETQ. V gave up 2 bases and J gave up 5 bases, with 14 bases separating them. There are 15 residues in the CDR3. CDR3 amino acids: CASSLEQGPHNEQFF. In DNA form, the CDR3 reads TGCGCCAGCAGCTTAGAGCAGGGACCTCACAATGAGCAGTTCTTC.

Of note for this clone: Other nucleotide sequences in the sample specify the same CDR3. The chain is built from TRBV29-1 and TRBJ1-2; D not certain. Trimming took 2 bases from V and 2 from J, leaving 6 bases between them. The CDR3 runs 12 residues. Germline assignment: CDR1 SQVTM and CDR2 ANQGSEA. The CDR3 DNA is TGCAGCGTTGAAAAAGGAAACTATGGCTACACCTTC. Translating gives CSVEKGNYGYTF.

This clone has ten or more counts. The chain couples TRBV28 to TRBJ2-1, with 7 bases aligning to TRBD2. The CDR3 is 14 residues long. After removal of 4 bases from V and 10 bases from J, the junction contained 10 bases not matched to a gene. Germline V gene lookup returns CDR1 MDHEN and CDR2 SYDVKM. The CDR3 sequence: CASSYASGTREQFF. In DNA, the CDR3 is TGTGCCAGCAGTTACGCTAGCGGTACGCGGGAGCAGTTCTTC.

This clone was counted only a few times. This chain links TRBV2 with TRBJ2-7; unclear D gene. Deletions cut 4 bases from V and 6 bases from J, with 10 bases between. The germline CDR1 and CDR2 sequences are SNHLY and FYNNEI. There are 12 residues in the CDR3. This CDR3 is CASSGEVAEQYF. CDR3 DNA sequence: TGTGCCAGCAGTGGTGAAGTGGCCGAGCAGTACTTC.

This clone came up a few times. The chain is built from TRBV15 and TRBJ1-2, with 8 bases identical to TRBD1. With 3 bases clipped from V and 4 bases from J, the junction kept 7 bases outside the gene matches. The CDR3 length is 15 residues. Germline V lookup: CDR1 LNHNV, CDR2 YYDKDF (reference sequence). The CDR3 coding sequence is TGTGCCACCAGCAGGGACAGGGTAGCTAGCTATGGCTACACCTTC. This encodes CATSRDRVASYGYTF.

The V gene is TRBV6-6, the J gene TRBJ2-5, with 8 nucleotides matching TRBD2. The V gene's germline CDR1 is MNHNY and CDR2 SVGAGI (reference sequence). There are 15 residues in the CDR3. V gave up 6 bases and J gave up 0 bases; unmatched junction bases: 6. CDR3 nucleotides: TGTGCCAGCAGGGACCCGGGGGGGTACCAAGAGACCCAGTACTTC. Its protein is CASRDPGGYQETQYF.

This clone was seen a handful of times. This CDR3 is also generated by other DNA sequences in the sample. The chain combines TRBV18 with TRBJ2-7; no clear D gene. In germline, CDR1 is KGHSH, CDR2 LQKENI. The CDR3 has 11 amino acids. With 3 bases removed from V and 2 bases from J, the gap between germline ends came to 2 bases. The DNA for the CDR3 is TGTGCCAGCTCACCCGCCTACGAGCAGTACTTC. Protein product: CASSPAYEQYF.

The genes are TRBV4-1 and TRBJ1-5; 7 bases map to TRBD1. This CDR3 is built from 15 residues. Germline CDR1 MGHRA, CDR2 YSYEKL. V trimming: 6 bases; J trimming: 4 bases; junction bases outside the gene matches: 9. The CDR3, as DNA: TGCGCCAGCAGTCCGATTTTACAGGGGAATCAGCCCCAGCATTTT. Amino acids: CASSPILQGNQPQHF.

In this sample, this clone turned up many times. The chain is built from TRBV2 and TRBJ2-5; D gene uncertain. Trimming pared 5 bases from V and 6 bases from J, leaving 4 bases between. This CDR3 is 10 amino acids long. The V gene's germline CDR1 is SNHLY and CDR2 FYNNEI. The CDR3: CASSTQTQYF. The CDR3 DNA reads TGTGCCAGCAGTACTCAGACCCAGTACTTC.

The CDR3 DNA sequence: TGTGCCAGCAGCTTGACCGGGACCTCCTACGAGCAGTACTTC. Translated, it gives CASSLTGTSYEQYF. This chain links TRBV7-2 with TRBJ2-5; the D call may be TRBD1 or TRBD2 (5 bases each). The tail of the sequence fits TRBJ2-7 better, so the J call may be wrong. CDR3 length: 14 residues. Germline assignment: CDR1 SGHTA and CDR2 FQGNSA.

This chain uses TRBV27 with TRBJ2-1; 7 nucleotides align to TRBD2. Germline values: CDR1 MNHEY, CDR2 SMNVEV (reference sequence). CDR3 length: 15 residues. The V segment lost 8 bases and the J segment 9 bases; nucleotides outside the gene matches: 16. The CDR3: CASLSFGGGPGEQFF. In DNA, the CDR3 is TGTGCCAGCCTGTCCTTTGGGGGAGGGCCAGGTGAGCAGTTCTTC.

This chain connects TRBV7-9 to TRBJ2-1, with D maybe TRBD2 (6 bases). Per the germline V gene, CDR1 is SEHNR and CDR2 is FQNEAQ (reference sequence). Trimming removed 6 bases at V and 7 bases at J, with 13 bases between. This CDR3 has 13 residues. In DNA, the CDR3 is TGTGCCAGCAGGGAGGGGTTAGGGAATGAGCAGTTCTTC. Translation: CASREGLGNEQFF.